This T cell receptor (beta chain) was found in a study of T-cell reconstitution after alpha-beta-depleted transplantation in children. Notes on the study in general: About two months after transplant, alpha-beta T cells reportedly came from several hundred expanded graft clones.

This sample's TCRbeta library carried unique molecular identifier barcodes. One entry per CDR3 protein results from TCRdb running MiXCR on the PCR reads. The sample has hundreds of thousands of distinct CDR3 sequences; around 15% are singletons. A few counts support this clonotype. What it recognizes is unknown. The receptor was isolated from a boy in the first two years of life who had a stem cell transplant for Wiskott-Aldrich syndrome, so the T cells may come from the graft donor. This specimen was PBMCs, mostly from graft donor cells, taken 360 days after TCRalphabeta/CD19-depleted stem cell transplant.

CDR3 in DNA: TGCAGTGCTAGAGGGACTAGCGGCGTGTACAATGAGCAGTTCTTC. As protein: CSARGTSGVYNEQFF. V is TRBV20-1 and J is TRBJ2-1, with 10 nucleotides matching TRBD2. Germline CDR1 is DFQATT and CDR2 is SNEGSKA (reference sequence). The CDR3 consists of 15 residues. V was clipped by 1 base and J by 4 bases; unmatched bases: 4.